This T cell receptor (beta chain) was identified during a study of graft-versus-host responses after intestinal transplantation. The overall study: Every transplant recipient was induced with anti-thymocyte globulin, then maintained on tacrolimus and steroids for about 3 years. Findings and limits, study-wide: Individuals who had graft-donor T cell macrochimerism had allografts that showed high graft-versus-host to host-versus-graft clonal ratios. GvH clones turned up in recipient marrow; some had shown up first in ileum or blood.

Using immunoSEQ multiplex PCR, the repertoire was profiled, and TCRdb retains in-frame clones only, with some absent. The sample includes about 64,000 clones, roughly 92% of them seen just once. In germline, CDR1 is MNHNY, CDR2 SVGAGI (reference sequence). The germline V and J ends were trimmed by 10 bases and 3 bases, with 12 bases remaining between them. CDR3 length: 12 residues. Worth noting for this clone: Its antigen is undetermined.

The TCR sequence derives from a human patient who received an intestinal transplant, so some T cells may come from the graft donor. The chain employs TRBV6-6 and TRBJ1-2; D is ambiguous. Sequencing used bone marrow, obtained around 720 days after intestinal transplantation. Here the CDR3 DNA reads TGTGCCACCCAGTTTGGGCACTATGGCTACACCTTC. This encodes CATQFGHYGYTF.